The 19 T cell receptor beta chains presented below share a single source sample, sequenced in a study of regulatory T cells in long-lasting Graves disease. Combining iRepertoire HTBI primers with Arm-PCR of CDR3 regions, the authors built TCR beta libraries. TCRdb independently ran MiXCR on the multiplex PCR reads; one entry per CDR3 protein. Of approximately 290,000 distinct CDR3 sequences in the sample, 20% to 25% were seen once. Time point here: persistent/refractory GD, antithyroid drugs over 5 years with positive TRAb. After RNA was extracted from PBMCs, the TCR library was made from it. The sample here was peripheral blood mononuclear cells (PBMCs), taken when the disease was refractory, from a patient treated with antithyroid drugs. Source of these receptors: a female donor with Graves disease.

This clonotype was recorded many times. The chain couples TRBV12-3 or TRBV12-4 to TRBJ1-2; possibly TRBD1 for D (5 bases). V lost 10 bases and J lost 6, with 21 bases in between. This CDR3 spans 14 amino acids. The DNA for the CDR3 is TGTGCCACATGGGCTCCGGGGACGTCGGATGGCTACACCTTC. Its translation is CATWAPGTSDGYTF.

This clonotype was found many times. As DNA, the CDR3 is TGTGCCAGCAGTTTATCCCTCGACAGAGTAGCTTTCTTT. Translating it yields CASSLSLDRVAFF. The V gene is TRBV12-3 or TRBV12-4, the J gene TRBJ1-1, with D perhaps matching TRBD1 (5 bases). V gave up 2 bases and J gave up 10 bases, with 14 bases separating them. The CDR3 extends over 13 amino acids.

This chain joins TRBV6-1 and TRBJ1-5; 8 nucleotides match TRBD1. The CDR3 spans 14 residues. Germline CDR1 MNHNS, CDR2 SASEGT. V shed 6 bases, J shed 2 bases, and the junction held 3 bases outside the gene matches. In DNA form, the CDR3 reads TGTGCCAGCAGGATACAGGGGGGCAATCAGCCCCAGCATTTT. It yields the protein CASRIQGGNQPQHF.

This clonotype was counted many times. The chain recombines TRBV12-3 or TRBV12-4 with TRBJ2-1; no firm D call. The CDR3 consists of 15 residues. Trimming took off 5 bases at V and 8 bases at J, with 19 bases between the two ends. As DNA, the CDR3 is TGTGCCAGCAGTATGCCGGGCCAGACTTTGGATGAGCAGTTCTTC. This sequence encodes CASSMPGQTLDEQFF.

A few counts support this clonotype. The J gene is TRBJ1-2, the V gene TRBV28; 7 bases are a match to TRBD1. Germline V lookup: CDR1 MDHEN, CDR2 SYDVKM. Germline trimming cut 6 bases from V and 2 bases from J; bases unmatched to any gene: 9. The CDR3 is 15 residues long. The CDR3 protein is CASRPRGRGNYGYTF. As DNA, the CDR3 is TGTGCCAGCAGGCCTAGGGGGCGAGGGAACTATGGCTACACCTTC.

The chain uses TRBV5-1 and TRBJ2-5, with D maybe TRBD2 (6 bases). The CDR3 sequence is 16 residues long. CDR1 is SGHRS and CDR2 is YFSETQ in the germline V gene. The V end was cut by 0 bases, the J end by 5 bases, with 17 bases between. In DNA form, the CDR3 reads TGCGCCAGCAGCTTGGGACGTTCGGGGGTGTACGAGACCCAGTACTTC. Translation: CASSLGRSGVYETQYF.

The rearrangement uses TRBV7-9 and TRBJ1-1; 7 nucleotides line up with TRBD1. Germline values: CDR1 SEHNR, CDR2 FQNEAQ (reference sequence). The ends lost 2 bases at V and 3 bases at J; junction bases unmatched: 12. The CDR3 consists of 17 residues. The DNA for the CDR3 is TGTGCCAGCAGCTTACTTGCAGGGGGGCAGATGGACACTGAAGCTTTCTTT. Translated: CASSLLAGGQMDTEAFF.

This chain uses TRBV28 with TRBJ2-2; D possibly uses TRBD1 or TRBD2 (7 bases each). V was cut by 7 bases and J by 4 bases, with 16 bases left in between. This CDR3 comprises 15 residues. CDR1 and CDR2 (germline): MDHEN, SYDVKM. CDR3 sequence reads: CASNRQGEGTGELFF. As DNA, the CDR3 is TGTGCCAGCAACCGGCAGGGGGAGGGCACCGGGGAGCTGTTTTTT. Full variable domain (remainder filled in from reference TRBV28 and TRBJ2-2): DVKVTQSSRYLVKRTGEKVFLECVQDMDHENMFWYRQDPGLGLRLIYFSYDVKMKEKGDIPEGYSVSREKKERFSLILESASTNQTSMYLCASNRQGEGTGELFFGEGSRLTVL.

This clonotype came up a few times. The chain combines TRBV3-1 with TRBJ1-2; 9 bases agree with TRBD1. The CDR3 extends over 14 amino acids. Germline loops: CDR1 LGHDT, CDR2 YNNKEL (reference sequence). J gave up 4 bases and V 2 bases, and 2 bases lay outside the gene matches. The CDR3 DNA sequence: TGTGCCAGCAGCCAACAACAGGGGGCCTATGGCTACACCTTC. Translation gives CASSQQQGAYGYTF.

Ten or more counts support this clonotype. The CDR3 nucleotides are TGTGCCAGCTCACTCGGGGACCGACGAGATGAAGCTTTCTTT. Protein product: CASSLGDRRDEAFF. The chain joins TRBV18 to TRBJ1-1; perhaps TRBD1 as D (5 bases). V was clipped by 4 bases and J by 7 bases, with 16 bases between them. Germline CDR1 is KGHSH and CDR2 is LQKENI. The CDR3 spans 14 residues.

The chain combines TRBV7-2 with TRBJ2-7, with D tentatively TRBD1 (5 bases). V lost 5 bases to trimming and J lost 2 bases, with 16 bases between them. The CDR3 contains 15 residues. Germline V gives CDR1 SGHTA, CDR2 FQGNSA. The CDR3 sequence: CASSPYLSDTYEQYF. In nucleotides, the CDR3 is TGTGCCAGCAGCCCCTACCTCTCGGACACCTACGAGCAGTACTTC.

There are a few counts of this clonotype. The V call is TRBV4-2, the J call TRBJ2-7; 8 positions match TRBD2. The CDR3 is 17 residues long. Germline V lookup: CDR1 LGHNA, CDR2 YNFKEQ. Germline trimming cut 1 base from V and 2 bases from J; bases unmatched to any gene: 10. The CDR3 sequence is CASSQVSAGGKPYEQYF. CDR3 in DNA: TGTGCCAGCAGCCAAGTCTCGGCGGGAGGAAAGCCCTACGAGCAGTACTTC.

This chain joins TRBV4-1 and TRBJ2-7, with TRBD2 matching 8 bases. This CDR3 contains 17 residues. V lost 0 bases to trimming and J lost 1 base; unmatched junction nucleotides: 8. Germline V gene sequence: CDR1 MGHRA, CDR2 YSYEKL. CDR3 nucleotides: TGCGCCAGCAGCCAAGAGGCTAGCGGGTATATATCCTACGAGCAGTACTTC. This translates into CASSQEASGYISYEQYF.

A few counts support this clonotype. This rearrangement joins TRBV10-3 to TRBJ1-5; D is unresolved. Germline lookup yields CDR1 ENHRY and CDR2 SYGVKD. Trimming pared 8 bases from V and 0 bases from J, leaving 11 bases between. The CDR3 runs 14 residues. CDR3 sequence reads: CAIGRVNSNQPQHF. The CDR3 DNA reads TGTGCCATCGGGCGGGTCAATAGCAATCAGCCCCAGCATTTT.

This clonotype was found many times. This sequence joins TRBV27 and TRBJ1-5, with a possible D match to TRBD1 (5 bases). This CDR3 spans 14 amino acids. Trimming removed 4 bases at V and 4 bases at J, with 11 bases between. CDR1 is MNHEY, CDR2 SMNVEV, per germline (reference sequence). CDR3 sequence: CASSYAGSNQPQHF. The CDR3 coding sequence is TGTGCCAGCAGTTACGCAGGGAGTAATCAGCCCCAGCATTTT.

This rearrangement joins TRBV20-1 to TRBJ1-1; 10 bases map to TRBD1. Germline-derived CDR1 and CDR2 are DFQATT and SNEGSKA (reference sequence). The CDR3 covers 14 residues. The ends lost 3 bases at V and 7 bases at J; junction bases unmatched: 8. The chain's CDR3 is CSARMDRGVNEAFF. In DNA form, the CDR3 reads TGCAGTGCTAGGATGGACAGGGGGGTAAATGAAGCTTTCTTT.

In this sample, this clonotype turned up many times. This chain connects TRBV12-3 or TRBV12-4 to TRBJ1-1; no clear D. This CDR3 region has 12 residues. The germline V and J ends were trimmed by 6 bases and 1 base, with 6 bases remaining between them. As DNA, the CDR3 is TGTGCCAGCAGGTCTCAGAACACTGAAGCTTTCTTT. It encodes CASRSQNTEAFF.

Comments on this clonotype: Lacking the conserved final phenylalanine or tryptophan, this CDR3 likely reflects a read error. The rearrangement links TRBV2 to TRBJ2-5; either TRBD1 or TRBD2 may fit D (5 bases each). CDR3 length: 13 amino acids. Germline CDR1 reads SNHLY; CDR2 reads FYNNEI. Written as DNA, the CDR3 is TGTGCCAGCGGTGACGGGGCACAGGAGACCCAGTACCTC. Amino acids: CASGDGAQETQYL.

This clonotype was observed a handful of times. The chain combines TRBV28 with TRBJ1-1; TRBD1 is a possible D gene (6 bases). Trimming left V 3 bases short and J 4 bases short, with 9 bases between. This CDR3 is built from 13 residues. Germline loops: CDR1 MDHEN, CDR2 SYDVKM. CDR3: CASSFIGGTEAFF. As DNA, the CDR3 is TGTGCCAGCAGTTTCATAGGGGGCACTGAAGCTTTCTTT.